This TCR beta chain is from a study of cytomegalovirus exposure and HLA in healthy donors. Study-level results: In an earlier analysis, about 87% or about 30%: the productive usage of most TCR beta V segments.

Note on this clone: Antigen: not known.

The length of the CDR3 is 14 residues. Per germline, CDR1 WNHNN and CDR2 SYGVQD (reference sequence). Germline trimming cut 6 bases from V and 6 bases from J; bases unmatched to any gene: 5. The primer mix had 60 Vbeta and 13 Jbeta primers. The assay was immunoSEQ multiplex PCR, and TCRdb's table has in-frame clones only and misses some. The sample includes approximately 120,000 clones. The chain links TRBV10-1 to TRBJ1-6, with 7 bases matching TRBD1. This sequence was found in a woman aged 60-75 years in good health and CMV-seronegative. Input material: PBMCs. The DNA for the CDR3 is TGCGCCAGCAGCAAAGACAGGGTTAATTCACCCCTCCACTTT. Its protein product is CASSKDRVNSPLHF.